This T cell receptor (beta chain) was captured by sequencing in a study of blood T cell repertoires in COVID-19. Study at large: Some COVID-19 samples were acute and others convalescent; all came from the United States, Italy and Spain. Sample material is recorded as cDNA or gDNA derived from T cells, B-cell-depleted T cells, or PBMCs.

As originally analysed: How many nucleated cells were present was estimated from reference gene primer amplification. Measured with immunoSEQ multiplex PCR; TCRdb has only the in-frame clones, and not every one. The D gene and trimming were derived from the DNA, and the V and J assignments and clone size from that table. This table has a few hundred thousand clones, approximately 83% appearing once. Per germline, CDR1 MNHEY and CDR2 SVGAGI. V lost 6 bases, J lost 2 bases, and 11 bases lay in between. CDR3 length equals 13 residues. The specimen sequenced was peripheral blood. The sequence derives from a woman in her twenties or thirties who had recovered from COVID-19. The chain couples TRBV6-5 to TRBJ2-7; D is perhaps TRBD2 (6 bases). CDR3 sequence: CASSPGGPYEQYF. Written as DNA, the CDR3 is TGTGCCAGCAGCCCCGGGGGACCCTACGAGCAGTACTTC.